The clone carrying this T cell receptor beta chain has a single count. Its antigen remains unidentified. The data derive from a study of cytomegalovirus exposure and HLA in healthy donors. Study-level results: Common viral pathogens seemed, in a later analysis, to connect with several of the most significant clusters. Later analysis demonstrated an association between a missense DCLRE1C variant and TCR beta V- and J-gene trimming. Cytomegalovirus association was assigned to some 160 TCR beta chains.

The PCR used 60 Vbeta and 13 Jbeta primers. Clones were sequenced by immunoSEQ multiplex PCR, and TCRdb holds only the in-frame ones, with some missing. Among roughly 92,000 clones listed, about four fifths were seen once. Germline CDR1 reads LNHNV; CDR2 reads YYDKDF (reference sequence). The CDR3 spans 15 residues. With 5 bases removed from V and 3 bases from J, the gap between germline ends came to 14 bases. Sequencing used PBMCs. V usage is TRBV15 and J usage is TRBJ1-5; perhaps TRBD1 as D (5 bases). This sequence originates from a man aged 50 or older in good health and CMV-seropositive. The CDR3 is CATSARGGSNQPQHF. The CDR3, as DNA: TGTGCCACCAGCGCCCGCGGGGGGTCCAATCAGCCCCAGCATTTT.